This T cell receptor beta chain derives from a study of early T cells in non-severe SARS-CoV-2 infection. This CDR3 region has 13 residues. V lost 5 bases and J lost 4, with 14 bases in between. Germline CDR1 DFQATT, CDR2 SNEGSKA (reference sequence). Individually, cDNA molecules had unique molecular identifiers attached to them. Each CDR3 protein gets one entry after TCRdb re-called the 5' RACE reads with MiXCR. The sample contains approximately 120,000 distinct CDR3 sequences, 14% to 15% of which appear only once. The chain employs TRBV20-1 and TRBJ1-2; tentative D call: TRBD1 (5 bases). The specimen was whole blood. This TCR came from an adult who was a healthcare worker with PCR-confirmed SARS-CoV-2 infection or an uninfected control (not recorded which). CDR3 sequence reads: CSAPPWGTYGYTF. In DNA, the CDR3 is TGCAGTGCTCCTCCTTGGGGGACCTATGGCTACACCTTC.